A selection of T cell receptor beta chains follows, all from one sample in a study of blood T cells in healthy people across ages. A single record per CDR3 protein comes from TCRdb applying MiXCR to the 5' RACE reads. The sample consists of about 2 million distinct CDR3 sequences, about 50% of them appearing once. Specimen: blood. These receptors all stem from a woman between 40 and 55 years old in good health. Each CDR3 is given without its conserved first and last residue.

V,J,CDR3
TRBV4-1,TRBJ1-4,ASSQEVGGSNEKLF
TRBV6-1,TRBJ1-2,ASSEWATGTRNGYT
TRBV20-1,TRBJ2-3,SSPLAGATDTQY
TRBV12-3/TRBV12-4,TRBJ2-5,ASRYGEETQY
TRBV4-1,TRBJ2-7,ASSQAERGSYEQY
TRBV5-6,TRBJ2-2,ASSYWTGEVSGELF
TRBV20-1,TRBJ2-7,SARDSRRPSYEQY
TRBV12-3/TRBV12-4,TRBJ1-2,ASSQGRGAPFGYT
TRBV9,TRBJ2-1,ASSPRGGGGGNEQF
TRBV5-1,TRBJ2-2,ASSLLPRDLNTGELF
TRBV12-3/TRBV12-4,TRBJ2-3,ASSLGLLSTDTQY
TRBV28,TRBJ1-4,ASSLVARGSNEKLF
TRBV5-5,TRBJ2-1,ASSPIAGGLPYNEQF
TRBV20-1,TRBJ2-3,SASDRGRTNTQY
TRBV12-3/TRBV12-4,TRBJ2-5,AGSFNQETQY
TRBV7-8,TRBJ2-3,ASSLPWTGYREDTQY
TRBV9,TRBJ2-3,ASSVASGLSTDTQY
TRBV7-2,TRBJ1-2,ASSLAPGDTGTYGYT
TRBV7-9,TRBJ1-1,ASSSGHPTEAF
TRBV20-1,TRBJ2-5,STKRGQETQY
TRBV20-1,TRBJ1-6,STTRGNNSPLH
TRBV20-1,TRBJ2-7,SARDPASPSYEQY
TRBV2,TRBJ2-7,AIPGRGDSYEQY
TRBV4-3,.,ASSQDRGQVNSEQY
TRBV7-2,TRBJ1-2,ASTSEGGKWYGYT
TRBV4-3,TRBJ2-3,ASSQEQGFSTDTQY
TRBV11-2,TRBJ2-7,ASRMTGTPTYNEQY
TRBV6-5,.,ASSYSETGTYEQY
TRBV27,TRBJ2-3,ASAGLAGGSDTQY
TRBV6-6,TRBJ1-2,ASSYSVAGYT
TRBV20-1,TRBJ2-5,SAPIAGALETQY
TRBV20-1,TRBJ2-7,SARDPGAVHEQY
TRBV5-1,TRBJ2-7,ASSVTGYEQY
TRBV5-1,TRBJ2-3,ASTTLASTDTQY
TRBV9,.,ASSPNLRGYEQY
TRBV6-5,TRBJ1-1,ASSYSPGTEAF
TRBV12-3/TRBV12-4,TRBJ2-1,ASTAYGLAGGSNEQF
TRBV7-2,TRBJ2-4,ASSLSFDSTKNIQY
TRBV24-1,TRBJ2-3,ATSDRDTLRDTQY
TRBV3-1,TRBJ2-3,ASSQDFSGGTDTQY
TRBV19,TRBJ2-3,ASRSQGRGDTQY
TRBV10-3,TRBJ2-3,AIRQGNTQY
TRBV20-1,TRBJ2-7,SASRDFDGGEQY
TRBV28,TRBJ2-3,ASTRTGWADTQY
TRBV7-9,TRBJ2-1,ASSPEGQGYNEQF
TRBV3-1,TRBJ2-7,ASSLGRGGGYEQY
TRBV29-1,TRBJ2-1,SVGSHHQF
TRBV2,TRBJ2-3,ASRDPTGAFTDTQY
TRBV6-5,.,ASSKTGAHQETQY
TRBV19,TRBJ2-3,ASSTPPGYRTDTQY